What follows are 23 T cell receptor beta chains derived from one specimen sequenced in a study of T-cell reconstitution after alpha-beta-depleted transplantation in children. Unique molecular identifiers featured in how the TCRbeta library was prepared. A single record per CDR3 protein comes from TCRdb applying MiXCR to the PCR reads. The sample lists 450,000 to 600,000 distinct CDR3 sequences; about 33% were seen once. Sequenced here: PBMCs from the stem cell graft donor, sampled from the stem cell graft. These receptors came from a human donor who donated a stem cell graft to a child with aplastic anemia.

This clonotype was observed a handful of times. The gene calls are TRBV12-3 or TRBV12-4 and TRBJ1-1, with TRBD1 matching over 9 bases. V lost 6 bases, J lost 8 bases, and 7 bases stayed unmatched. The CDR3 is made up of 13 amino acids. The DNA of the CDR3 is TGTGCCAGCAGCCCTGGACAGGGGCTAGAAGCTTTCTTT. Translation gives CASSPGQGLEAFF.

The gene calls are TRBV19 and TRBJ2-1; D may be TRBD2 (6 bases). The germline CDR1 and CDR2 sequences are LNHDA and SQIVND (reference sequence). This CDR3 is built from 14 residues. V lost 3 bases and J 4 bases, leaving 10 bases between the germline ends. This CDR3 is CASSILGGYNEQFF. CDR3 nucleotides: TGTGCCAGTAGTATTTTGGGGGGATACAATGAGCAGTTCTTC.

This clonotype turned up a few times. The CDR3 is CASSLDYRNNYEQYF. In DNA, the CDR3 is TGTGCCAGCAGCTTAGACTACAGAAACAACTACGAGCAGTACTTC. The gene calls are TRBV7-2 and TRBJ2-7; D is unresolved. The V and J ends lost 1 base and 3 bases respectively, with 13 bases between them. CDR3 length equals 15 residues. The V gene's germline CDR1 is SGHTA and CDR2 FQGNSA.

This chain links TRBV5-1 with TRBJ1-1, with D maybe TRBD1 (6 bases). Trimming removed 4 bases at V and 1 base at J, with 14 bases between. The CDR3 is 15 residues long. Germline lookup yields CDR1 SGHRS and CDR2 YFSETQ. DNA of the CDR3: TGCGCCAGCAGCCGCCAGACAGGTGAGAACACTGAAGCTTTCTTT. Translating it yields CASSRQTGENTEAFF.

Only a few counts were recorded for this clonotype. The gene calls are TRBV29-1 and TRBJ2-3; 10 positions agree with TRBD2. This CDR3 has 14 residues. With 4 bases clipped from V and 2 bases from J, the junction kept 3 bases outside the gene matches. Germline values: CDR1 SQVTM, CDR2 ANQGSEA. CDR3: CSVVLAGTTDTQYF. The CDR3 nucleotides read TGCAGCGTTGTACTAGCGGGGACCACAGATACGCAGTATTTT.

This clonotype was detected only a few times. The rearrangement joins TRBV14 to TRBJ1-1, with unresolved D. This CDR3 has 14 amino acids. CDR1 is SGHDN, CDR2 FVKESK, per germline. V was shortened by 4 bases and J by 0 bases, with 9 bases between the two germline ends. The CDR3 is CASSPAGMNTEAFF. Here the CDR3 DNA reads TGTGCCAGCAGCCCAGCGGGGATGAACACTGAAGCTTTCTTT.

This clonotype was found a few times. The chain has TRBV6-1 and TRBJ1-2, with 10 positions matching TRBD1. The CDR3 contains 15 residues. The J segment lost 6 bases and the V segment lost 3 bases, leaving 7 bases of the junction unmatched. Germline loops: CDR1 MNHNS, CDR2 SASEGT. DNA of the CDR3: TGTGCCAGCAGTGAGTGGAACGGACAGGGGGATGGCTACACCTTC. It yields the protein CASSEWNGQGDGYTF.

This chain connects TRBV7-9 to TRBJ1-2, with 8 bases identical to TRBD1. The CDR3 extends over 14 amino acids. Germline CDR1 SEHNR, CDR2 FQNEAQ (reference sequence). V trimming: 5 bases; J trimming: 5 bases; junction bases outside the gene matches: 7. The CDR3 is CASSRGQESYGYTF. CDR3 coding DNA: TGTGCCAGCAGCCGGGGACAGGAAAGTTATGGCTACACCTTC. The complete variable domain, with remaining parts taken from reference TRBV7-9 and TRBJ1-2, reads DTGVSQNPRHKITKRGQNVTFRCDPISEHNRLYWYRQTLGQGPEFLTYFQNEAQLEKSRLLSDRFSAERPKGSFSTLEIQRTEQGDSAMYLCASSRGQESYGYTFGSGTRLTVV.

This clonotype has only a few counts. This chain links TRBV6-1 with TRBJ2-7; 7 bases are shared with TRBD1. The germline V gene has CDR1 MNHNS and CDR2 SASEGT. The CDR3 loop spans 14 amino acids. J lost 1 base, V lost 11 bases, and 11 bases had no gene match. The CDR3 DNA reads as TGTGCCCGTGATGGACAGGACGAATCCTACGAGCAGTACTTC. Protein: CARDGQDESYEQYF.

This clonotype came up a few times. J is TRBJ2-2 and V is TRBV20-1; D gene uncertain. CDR1 and CDR2 from the germline V gene are DFQATT and SNEGSKA (reference sequence). This CDR3 has 13 residues. V lost 7 bases, J lost 7 bases, and 16 bases lay in between. CDR3 region: CSVLGRAHGELFF. In DNA, the CDR3 is TGCAGTGTCCTAGGGCGAGCCCACGGGGAGCTGTTTTTT.

The V call is TRBV20-1, the J call TRBJ2-7, with 10 bases identical to TRBD1. The ends lost 2 bases at V and 2 bases at J; junction bases unmatched: 9. The germline V gene encodes CDR1 DFQATT and CDR2 SNEGSKA (reference sequence). The CDR3 runs to 16 residues. This CDR3 reads CSARPPTGGLAYEQYF. DNA for the CDR3: TGCAGTGCTAGACCACCGACAGGGGGCTTAGCCTACGAGCAGTACTTC.

This rearrangement joins TRBV7-2 to TRBJ1-1, with D perhaps matching TRBD1 (5 bases). The CDR3 runs to 15 residues. Germline V gene sequence: CDR1 SGHTA, CDR2 FQGNSA. Trimming left V 5 bases short and J 11 bases short, with 24 bases between. CDR3 nucleotides: TGTGCCAGCAGCCCCTTCGGGTCTCTAAGGGAGGGGGCTTTCTTT. Translating it yields CASSPFGSLREGAFF.

The chain has TRBV4-2 and TRBJ2-1; 10 bases fit TRBD1. The CDR3 loop spans 17 amino acids. The ends lost 0 bases at V and 3 bases at J; junction bases unmatched: 5. Germline V gene sequence: CDR1 LGHNA, CDR2 YNFKEQ. The DNA of the CDR3 is TGTGCCAGCAGCCAAGATAGGACAGGGGGGAGCTACAATGAGCAGTTCTTC. It specifies CASSQDRTGGSYNEQFF.

This clonotype turned up a few times. The J gene is TRBJ2-3, the V gene TRBV12-3 or TRBV12-4; 8 bases line up with TRBD1. Unmatched junction bases numbered 19, after V lost 10 bases and J lost 1 base. This CDR3 comprises 18 residues. CDR3 sequence (DNA): TGTGCCACCGCATCCCGCTCCTCAGGGGGCTTTGGCACAGATACGCAGTATTTT. This sequence encodes CATASRSSGGFGTDTQYF.

The rearrangement links TRBV12-3 or TRBV12-4 to TRBJ2-7, with 12 positions matching TRBD2. There are 16 residues in the CDR3. The V segment lost 5 bases and the J segment 0 bases; nucleotides outside the gene matches: 5. CDR3 sequence: CASSALTSGSSYEQYV. CDR3 DNA sequence: TGTGCCAGCAGTGCCCTGACTAGCGGGAGCTCCTACGAGCAGTACGTC.

This clonotype was seen only a few times. The chain has TRBV7-8 and TRBJ2-3, with 7 bases lining up with TRBD1. CDR1 is SGHVS, CDR2 FQNEAQ, per germline. The CDR3 extends over 14 amino acids. The trim removed 3 bases at V and 5 bases at J, leaving 5 bases unmatched. The CDR3 DNA follows: TGTGCCAGCAGCTTGACAGGGATGGGAGATACGCAGTATTTT. Translated, it gives CASSLTGMGDTQYF.

The V and J genes are TRBV5-1 and TRBJ2-1, with D perhaps given as TRBD1 or TRBD2 (5 bases each). The CDR3 extends over 15 amino acids. Germline V lookup: CDR1 SGHRS, CDR2 YFSETQ. V lost 4 bases and J 5 bases, leaving 16 bases between the germline ends. CDR3 protein: CASSLGGGSDNEQFF. The DNA for the CDR3 is TGCGCCAGCAGCCTGGGTGGGGGAAGCGACAATGAGCAGTTCTTC.

The gene calls are TRBV19 and TRBJ2-7; 7 bases align to TRBD2. CDR3 size: 15 residues. Germline V gene lookup returns CDR1 LNHDA and CDR2 SQIVND (reference sequence). The V segment lost 4 bases and the J segment 0 bases; nucleotides outside the gene matches: 6. CDR3 bases: TGTGCCAGTAGTACCAAAGCGGGAAGCTCCTACGAGCAGTACTTC. Translating it yields CASSTKAGSSYEQYF.

The chain recombines TRBV11-3 with TRBJ1-3; no definite D call. Trimming left V 5 bases short and J 0 bases short, with 11 bases between. Germline loops: CDR1 SGHNT, CDR2 YENEEA. This CDR3 spans 15 amino acids. The CDR3 here is CASSNARPSGNTIYF. In nucleotides, the CDR3 is TGTGCCAGCAGCAACGCACGGCCCTCTGGAAACACCATATATTTT. Full variable domain (outside the CDR3, taken from reference TRBV11-3 and TRBJ1-3): EAGVVQSPRYKIIEKKQPVAFWCNPISGHNTLYWYLQNLGQGPELLIRYENEEAVDDSQLPKDRFSAERLKGVDSTLKIQPAELGDSAVYLCASSNARPSGNTIYFGEGSWLTVV.

This chain links TRBV4-3 with TRBJ2-1; 7 bases map to TRBD2. The CDR3 spans 17 residues. The trim removed 0 bases at V and 2 bases at J, leaving 7 bases unmatched. Looked up from germline, CDR1 is LGHNA and CDR2 is YSLEER. As DNA, the CDR3 is TGCGCCAGCAGCCAAGATGGGATAGCGGGTACCTACAATGAGCAGTTCTTC. Translated: CASSQDGIAGTYNEQFF.

This clonotype was picked up a small number of times. The chain carries TRBV7-9 and TRBJ2-3, with 8 bases matching TRBD1. CDR1 SEHNR and CDR2 FQNEAQ come from the germline V gene (reference sequence). CDR3 length: 15 amino acids. The V and J ends lost 4 bases and 5 bases, in that order; junction bases with no gene match: 8. The CDR3 DNA sequence: TGTGCCAGCAGCTCGGACAGGGAGTTTGTAGATACGCAGTATTTT. Translating gives CASSSDREFVDTQYF.

This CDR3 reads CASSVEDRSGNTIYF. The DNA for the CDR3 is TGTGCCAGCAGCGTTGAGGACAGGTCAGGAAACACCATATATTTT. V usage is TRBV9 and J usage is TRBJ1-3, with 7 bases identical to TRBD1. Trimming cost V 2 bases and J 4 bases; bases outside gene matches: 6. The CDR3 is 15 residues long. The V gene's germline CDR1 is SGDLS and CDR2 YYNGEE.

The V call is TRBV20-1, the J call TRBJ2-3; TRBD2 matches at 7 bases. Germline values: CDR1 DFQATT, CDR2 SNEGSKA (reference sequence). The CDR3 runs to 13 residues. The junction had 8 bases not matched to a gene; V was cut back by 8 bases and J by 3 bases. The CDR3 loop is CSPPRRETDTQYF. CDR3 in DNA: TGCAGTCCCCCTCGGCGGGAGACAGATACGCAGTATTTT.